The T cell receptor beta chain under discussion was sequenced for a study of cytomegalovirus exposure and HLA in healthy donors. PCR primers comprised 60 Vbeta and 13 Jbeta primers. Generated by immunoSEQ multiplex PCR, the TCRdb table keeps only in-frame clones and is missing some. The repertoire consists of roughly 180,000 clones, with roughly 8.7% occurring once and the leading ten covering 1% to 1.5%. Sequenced: PBMCs. The receptor's source is a woman aged 25 to 39 in good health and CMV-seropositive.

In DNA, the CDR3 is TGTGCCAGCAGCCGAGAAGGACAGCTGAACACTGAAGCTTTCTTT. Its translation is CASSREGQLNTEAFF. The chain employs TRBV7-8 and TRBJ1-1; D perhaps matches TRBD1 (6 bases). Germline V gene sequence: CDR1 SGHVS, CDR2 FQNEAQ. This CDR3 region has 15 residues. V lost 5 bases, J lost 0 bases, and 13 bases lay in between.